Each of the 10 T cell receptor beta chains below was sequenced from the same sample in a study of multiple sclerosis patients with progressive multifocal leukoencephalopathy (dated by TCRdb to about 2019). Explained via the paper, the time point label denotes: time of PML onset. The sample's treatment or condition, from its label and the paper: on natalizumab therapy at sampling. Library method: the immunoSEQ multiplex PCR assay. Not all clones reach the TCRdb copy of this immuneACCESS table, which keeps in-frame sequences only. Checked studies attribute under half of the gap to unresolved V genes and leave the rest unexplained. Counted in this sample were 31,000 or so clones; 87% of them appeared once. Under 6% of the sample is in the top ten clones. Sequenced here: PBMCs, sampled from a patient treated with natalizumab. These TCRs come from a woman aged 40 to 50 with progressive multifocal leukoencephalopathy.

V gene TRBV6-5 combines with J gene TRBJ1-2; 7 bases map to TRBD1. Germline V gene sequence: CDR1 MNHEY, CDR2 SVGAGI. The V and J ends lost 4 bases and 7 bases, in that order; junction bases with no gene match: 12. This CDR3 region has 15 residues. CDR3 in DNA: TGTGCCAGCAGTTTTACCAGGGGGAGTACGCGTGGCTACACCTTC. The encoded protein is CASSFTRGSTRGYTF.

CDR3 sequence: CASSPLQGAKNTEAFF. The CDR3 DNA is TGTGCCAGCTCACCCTTACAGGGGGCGAAGAACACTGAAGCTTTCTTT. The chain joins TRBV18 to TRBJ1-1; 9 bases line up with TRBD1. CDR3 size: 16 residues. Germline V gene lookup returns CDR1 KGHSH and CDR2 LQKENI. The J segment lost 1 base and the V segment lost 3 bases, leaving 6 bases of the junction unmatched. The full variable domain, its missing parts supplied by reference TRBV18 and TRBJ1-1, is NAGVMQNPRHLVRRRGQEARLRCSPMKGHSHVYWYRQLPEEGLKFMVYLQKENIIDESGMPKERFSAEFPKEGPSILRIQQVVRGDSAAYFCASSPLQGAKNTEAFFGQGTRLTVV.

With respect to this clone: Other DNA sequences in this specimen translate into the identical CDR3. DNA of the CDR3: TGTGCCTGGAGTTCTGCGAGGGGGGTGTTAGAAAAACTGTTTTTT. This codes for CAWSSARGVLEKLFF. This sequence joins TRBV30 and TRBJ1-4, with a tentative D call TRBD1 (6 bases). V shed 2 bases and J shed 8 bases, with 18 bases lying between them. The CDR3 has 15 residues. Germline values: CDR1 GTSNPN, CDR2 SVGIG (reference sequence).

The chain carries TRBV19 and TRBJ2-1; 12 nucleotides match TRBD2. The trim removed 4 bases at V and 4 bases at J, leaving 2 bases unmatched. Germline V gene sequence: CDR1 LNHDA, CDR2 SQIVND (reference sequence). The CDR3 loop spans 15 amino acids. CDR3 in DNA: TGTGCCAGTAGTACTAGCGGGAGGGATTACAATGAGCAGTTCTTC. Its protein is CASSTSGRDYNEQFF.

The rearrangement uses TRBV18 and TRBJ2-3; TRBD2 is a possible D gene (6 bases). Trimming stripped 2 bases from V and 3 bases from J, with 9 bases between. Germline V gene lookup returns CDR1 KGHSH and CDR2 LQKENI. The CDR3 runs to 14 residues. The chain's CDR3 is CASSPYGGTDTQYF. The CDR3, as DNA: TGTGCCAGCTCACCATATGGGGGGACAGATACGCAGTATTTT.

This clone was observed a few times. The chain recombines TRBV11-2 with TRBJ2-3; D ambiguous. This CDR3 spans 12 amino acids. Germline loops: CDR1 SGHAT, CDR2 FQNNGV. Trimming removed 2 bases at V and 5 bases at J, with 5 bases between. CDR3 bases: TGTGCCAGCAGCTTATCCGGAGATACGCAGTATTTT. Protein sequence: CASSLSGDTQYF.

This clone was picked up one time. The chain has TRBV5-1 and TRBJ2-7; perhaps TRBD1 as D (5 bases). With 2 bases removed from V and 0 bases from J, the gap between germline ends came to 12 bases. The CDR3 is made up of 15 amino acids. The germline V gene encodes CDR1 SGHRS and CDR2 YFSETQ. The CDR3 here is CASSFWGAPSYEQYF. Here the CDR3 DNA reads TGCGCCAGCAGCTTTTGGGGCGCACCCTCCTACGAGCAGTACTTC.

J is TRBJ1-1 and V is TRBV7-6; maybe TRBD1 (5 bases). V dropped 1 base and J dropped 3 bases, with 9 bases sitting between them. The CDR3 loop spans 14 amino acids. CDR1 is SGHVS, CDR2 FNYEAQ, per germline. The CDR3 DNA sequence: TGTGCCAGCAGCTTAGGAGGGGAGGACACTGAAGCTTTCTTT. Its translation: CASSLGGEDTEAFF. Combining the CDR3 with reference TRBV7-6 and TRBJ1-1 gives the whole variable domain GAGVSQSPRYKVTKRGQDVALRCDPISGHVSLYWYRQALGQGPEFLTYFNYEAQQDKSGLPNDRFSAERPEGSISTLTIQRTEQRDSAMYRCASSLGGEDTEAFFGQGTRLTVV.

This clone was seen once. This chain links TRBV9 with TRBJ2-5; 9 nucleotides line up with TRBD2. The CDR3 loop spans 14 amino acids. CDR1 is SGDLS, CDR2 YYNGEE, per germline. The junction had 6 bases not matched to a gene; V was cut back by 0 bases and J by 9 bases. The CDR3 protein is CASSVGGGGEAQYF. In DNA, the CDR3 is TGTGCCAGCAGCGTAGGAGGCGGGGGGGAGGCCCAGTACTTC. Drawing the rest from reference TRBV9 and TRBJ2-5, the complete variable domain is DSGVTQTPKHLITATGQRVTLRCSPRSGDLSVYWYQQSLDQGLQFLIQYYNGEERAKGNILERFSAQQFPDLHSELNLSSLELGDSALYFCASSVGGGGEAQYFGPGTRLLVL.

V is TRBV2 and J is TRBJ1-5; TRBD1 matches 7 bases. Per the germline V gene, CDR1 is SNHLY and CDR2 is FYNNEI. The CDR3 is 13 residues long. Trimming took 6 bases from V and 5 from J; bases not matched to a gene: 4. The CDR3, as DNA: TGTGCCAGCAGGAAAACAGGGGATCAGCCCCAGCATTTT. It yields the protein CASRKTGDQPQHF.